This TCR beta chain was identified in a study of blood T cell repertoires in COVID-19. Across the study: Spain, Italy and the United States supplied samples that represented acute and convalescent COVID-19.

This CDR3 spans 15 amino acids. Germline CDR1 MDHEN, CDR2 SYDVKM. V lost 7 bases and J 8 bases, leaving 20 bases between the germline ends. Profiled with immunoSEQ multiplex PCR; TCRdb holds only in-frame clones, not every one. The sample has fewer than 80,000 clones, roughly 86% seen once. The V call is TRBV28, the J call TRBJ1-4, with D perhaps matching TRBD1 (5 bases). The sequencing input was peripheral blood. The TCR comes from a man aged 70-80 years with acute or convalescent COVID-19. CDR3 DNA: TGTGCCAGCACCCTGGGGGGTGCCTTGGGGGAAAAACTGTTTTTT. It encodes CASTLGGALGEKLFF.